Shown below are 11 T cell receptor beta chains from a single sample sequenced in a study of blood T cells in healthy people across ages. A second PCR of roughly 7 to 11 cycles used a sample-barcoded 5' primer and a J-beta primer mix. TCRdb independently ran MiXCR on the 5' RACE reads; one entry per CDR3 protein. Of about 640,000 distinct CDR3 sequences listed, 45% to 65% are singletons. What was sequenced was blood. These receptors all stem from a man in his fifties or sixties in good health.

The genes are TRBV5-1 and TRBJ1-2, with D hard to call. The CDR3 is made up of 15 amino acids. The germline CDR1 and CDR2 sequences are SGHRS and YFSETQ. Trimming took off 4 bases at V and 4 bases at J, with 17 bases between the two ends. The CDR3 DNA reads TGCGCCAGCAGCGCGAGCGGACGGGGAATCTATGGCTACACCTTC. This encodes CASSASGRGIYGYTF.

The chain uses TRBV5-6 and TRBJ2-7; no clear D gene. Trimming cost V 1 base and J 0 bases, with 11 bases left between them. The CDR3 has 15 amino acids. Germline lookup yields CDR1 SGHDT and CDR2 YYEEEE. The CDR3 sequence is CASSLPSLSSYEQYF. In DNA form, the CDR3 reads TGTGCCAGCAGCTTGCCCAGCCTGAGCTCCTACGAGCAGTACTTC.

This rearrangement joins TRBV7-8 to TRBJ2-5, with D perhaps TRBD2 (5 bases). Germline lookup yields CDR1 SGHVS and CDR2 FQNEAQ. The CDR3 covers 15 residues. V was pared by 1 base and J by 5 bases, with 14 bases between. CDR3 residues: CASSLGPLALETQYF. CDR3 DNA sequence: TGTGCCAGCAGCTTAGGGCCCCTAGCCCTGGAGACCCAGTACTTC.

This clonotype was picked up a small number of times. This sequence may be a read error, since a much larger clone differs from it by one base. CDR3 in DNA: TGCAGTGCTAGAGACGCGGGCAGGGGAAGCAATCAGCCCCAGCATTTT. Translating gives CSARDAGRGSNQPQHF. The gene calls are TRBV20-1 and TRBJ1-5; weak D call: TRBD1 (6 bases). The CDR3 runs to 16 residues. CDR1 DFQATT and CDR2 SNEGSKA come from the germline V gene (reference sequence). Trimming removed 0 bases at V and 1 base at J, with 13 bases between.

At least ten counts were recorded for this clonotype. The chain employs TRBV7-2 and TRBJ2-3; a weak D match, TRBD1 (5 bases). Germline V gene data show CDR1 as SGHTA and CDR2 as FQGNSA. CDR3 length: 14 residues. V was shortened by 5 bases and J by 8 bases, with 17 bases between the two germline ends. CDR3 in amino acids: CASSEYTQGVTQYF. The CDR3 region has the DNA TGTGCCAGCAGCGAGTATACTCAAGGGGTTACGCAGTATTTT.

This chain uses TRBV13 with TRBJ2-7; D gene uncertain. The germline V gene has CDR1 PRHDT and CDR2 FYEKMQ (reference sequence). V was clipped by 0 bases and J by 4 bases, with 4 bases between them. This CDR3 is built from 12 residues. The CDR3 region is CASSLGKYEQYF. For the CDR3, the DNA is TGTGCCAGCAGCTTAGGGAAGTACGAGCAGTACTTC.

The chain uses TRBV5-1 and TRBJ2-6; 8 nucleotides align to TRBD2. CDR3 length: 15 amino acids. With 7 bases clipped from V and 0 bases from J, the junction kept 3 bases outside the gene matches. Germline V gene lookup returns CDR1 SGHRS and CDR2 YFSETQ. For the CDR3, the DNA is TGCGCCAGCGGGAGCGGGAGCTCTGGGGCCAACGTCCTGACTTTC. It yields the protein CASGSGSSGANVLTF. The full variable domain, completed using reference TRBV5-1 and TRBJ2-6, is KAGVTQTPRYLIKTRGQQVTLSCSPISGHRSVSWYQQTPGQGLQFLFEYFSETQRNKGNFPGRFSGRQFSNSRSEMNVSTLELGDSALYLCASGSGSSGANVLTFGAGSRLTVL.

The gene calls are TRBV5-1 and TRBJ2-5, with a possible D match to TRBD2 (5 bases). Germline CDR1 and CDR2: SGHRS and YFSETQ. This CDR3 region has 16 residues. Between the trimmed V and J ends, which lost 7 bases and 5 bases, there was a span of 24 bases. Here the CDR3 DNA reads TGCGCCAGCGCGCAGGCGGGCTACCCAGGAGGCGAGACCCAGTACTTC. Translated, it gives CASAQAGYPGGETQYF.

The chain combines TRBV21-1 with TRBJ2-1; the table's D call, TRBD1, was not checked against the DNA. TRBV21-1 is tagged as a pseudogene. The CDR3 extends over 17 amino acids. The CDR3 sequence is CASGATKPPEDYNEQFF. The DNA of the CDR3 is TGTGCCAGCGGCGCAACAAAACCCCCAGAGGATTACAATGAGCAGTTCTTC.

The V call is TRBV2, the J call TRBJ2-4; 8 bases fit TRBD1. This CDR3 comprises 12 residues. Germline V gene lookup returns CDR1 SNHLY and CDR2 FYNNEI. V lost 5 bases, J lost 13 bases, and 7 bases stayed unmatched. CDR3 region: CASSFDRGLQYF. CDR3 coding DNA: TGTGCCAGCAGTTTCGACAGGGGTCTGCAGTACTTC.

DNA of the CDR3: TGTGCCAGCAGCCAAAACAGGGTCGGAGGCACTGAAGCTTTCTTT. Translating it yields CASSQNRVGGTEAFF. The chain is built from TRBV4-2 and TRBJ1-1, with a weak D call TRBD1 (6 bases). V gave up 2 bases and J gave up 4 bases, with 14 bases separating them. The CDR3 covers 15 residues. Germline CDR1 reads LGHNA; CDR2 reads YNFKEQ.